Listed below are T cell receptor beta chains from one sample, sequenced in a study of cytomegalovirus exposure and HLA in healthy donors. The table came from immunoSEQ multiplex PCR; TCRdb's copy has only in-frame clones and leaves some out. The sample has some 150,000 clones, roughly 90% seen once. Sequencing used PBMCs. These receptors all come from a man aged 18 to 29 in good health and CMV-seropositive. Both conserved end residues are part of each CDR3. A D gene is named only where the DNA matches it firmly. Clone size is not always given. Where it is, it says once, few, many or a class for expanded clones.

>TRBV7-9|TRBJ1-2|TRBD1|-
TGTGCCAGCAGCCTGGGACAGGGCCACCGCTATGGCTACACCTTC
CASSLGQGHRYGYTF
>TRBV5-1|TRBJ2-7|TRBD2|-
TGCGCCAGCAGCCATCGGACTAGCGGGAAGTACGAGCAGTACTTC
CASSHRTSGKYEQYF
>TRBV27|TRBJ2-1|TRBD2|-
TGTGCCAGCAGTCTCGGGCGGGGGGCTACCTACAATGAGCAGTTCTTC
CASSLGRGATYNEQFF
>TRBV27|TRBJ2-1|-|-
TGTGCCAGCAGACCATACAGTATTGCCTACAATGAGCAGTTCTTC
CASRPYSIAYNEQFF
>TRBV19|TRBJ2-7|-|-
TGTGCCAGTAGTAACGATCTAGCTTCACGCTACGAGCAGTACTTC
CASSNDLASRYEQYF
>TRBV13|TRBJ1-6|-|-
TGTGCCAGCAGCTTTTTCCAGATACTCCACTTT
CASSFFQILHF
>TRBV7-9|TRBJ2-1|-|-
TGTGCCAGCAGCTTAGGGGAGAGGGAGCCGTTCTTC
CASSLGEREPFF
>TRBV7-3|TRBJ2-3|-|-
TGTGCCAGCAGCCTAAACCCGACTGGAGCTTCTAAGGATACGCAGTATTTT
CASSLNPTGASKDTQYF
>TRBV6-5|TRBJ1-2|TRBD1|-
TGTGCCAGCAAGCCACCCGGACAGGGCGAGTATGGCTACACCTTC
CASKPPGQGEYGYTF
>TRBV6-5|TRBJ2-3|TRBD2|-
TGTGCCAGCAGTTACACGGGACTATGGGGCACAGATACGCAGTATTTT
CASSYTGLWGTDTQYF
>TRBV10-2|TRBJ2-7|-|-
TGCGCCAGCAGTGATGGTAGCGGCTGGGAGCAGTACTTC
CASSDGSGWEQYF
>TRBV27|TRBJ1-5|-|once
TGTGCCAGCAGTCCACAGGTCCCGAGGAGCAATCAGCCCCAGCATTTT
CASSPQVPRSNQPQHF
>TRBV5-1|TRBJ2-7|TRBD1|-
TGCGCCAGCAGCTTGCGGGACAGGGTAGTTTCCTACGAGCAGTACTTC
CASSLRDRVVSYEQYF
>TRBV19|TRBJ2-3|-|-
TGTGCCAGTAGTACCGACAGGATTAGCACAGATACGCAGTATTTT
CASSTDRISTDTQYF
>TRBV5-1|TRBJ1-2|-|-
TGCGCCAGCAGCTTGTCCGGGGAGGAGGGCTACACCTTC
CASSLSGEEGYTF
>TRBV6-6|TRBJ1-4|TRBD1|-
TGTGCCAGCAGCCGCCGACAGGGCCCGCGGGATGAAAAACTGTTTTTT
CASSRRQGPRDEKLFF
>TRBV19|TRBJ1-1|-|-
TGTGCCAGTAGTACGATTAGGGCAGGGAGGGAAAGAACTGAAGCTTTCTTT
CASSTIRAGRERTEAFF
>TRBV5-1|TRBJ2-6|TRBD1|-
TGCGCCAGCAGCCGGGGACAGCCCTTCTCTGGGGCCAACGTCCTGACTTTC
CASSRGQPFSGANVLTF
>TRBV18|TRBJ1-2|TRBD1|-
TGTGCCAGCTCCCTCGGACAGGCAGGGATCTATGGCTACACCTTC
CASSLGQAGIYGYTF
>TRBV10-1|TRBJ2-3|TRBD1|-
TGCGCCAGCAGGCACACAGGGGTTAACACAGATACGCAGTATTTT
CASRHTGVNTDTQYF
>TRBV5-4|TRBJ2-7|TRBD1|once
TGTGCCAGCAGTCAGGGGGACCCCCGCAACTACGAGCAGTACTTC
CASSQGDPRNYEQYF
>TRBV4-3|TRBJ2-3|-|-
TGCGCCAGCAGCCAAGATGTGAGGAGTACGCAGTATTTT
CASSQDVRSTQYF